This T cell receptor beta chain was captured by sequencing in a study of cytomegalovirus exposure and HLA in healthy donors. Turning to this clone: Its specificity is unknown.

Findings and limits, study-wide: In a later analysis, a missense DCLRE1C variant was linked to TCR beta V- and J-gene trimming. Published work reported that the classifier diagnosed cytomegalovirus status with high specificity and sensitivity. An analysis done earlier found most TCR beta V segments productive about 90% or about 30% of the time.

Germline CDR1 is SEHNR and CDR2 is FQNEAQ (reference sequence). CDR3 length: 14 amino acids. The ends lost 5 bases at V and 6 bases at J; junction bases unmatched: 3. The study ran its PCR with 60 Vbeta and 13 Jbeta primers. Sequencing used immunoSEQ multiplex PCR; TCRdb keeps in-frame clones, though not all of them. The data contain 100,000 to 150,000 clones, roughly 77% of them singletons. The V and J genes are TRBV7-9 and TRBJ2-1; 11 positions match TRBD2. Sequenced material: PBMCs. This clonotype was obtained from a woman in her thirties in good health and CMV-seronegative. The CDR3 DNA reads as TGTGCCAGCAGCCTAACTAGCGGGAGCAATGAGCAGTTCTTC. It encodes CASSLTSGSNEQFF.